This T cell receptor beta chain was profiled in a study of beta chain features in type 1 diabetes (dated by TCRdb to 2016 to 2019). Concerning the study at large: No differences in mean age, gender distribution, total cell number or subset yield were found between patients and healthy donors. A total of some 110 million sorted cells were examined across all samples, and a strong correlation was observed between cell number per subset and RNA yield. The study compared TCRB repertoires of sorted circulating CD4+ T cell subsets between recently diagnosed type 1 diabetes patients and matched healthy donors. Naive and central memory subsets were obtained from all 30 or so donors, but regulatory and stem cell-like memory subsets were isolated from only 8 patients and roughly eight healthy donors.

Each donor gave one peripheral blood draw, roughly 120 mL on average, collected into heparinised tubes. A BD FACSAria II and a panel including CD45RO, CCR7, CD25, CD127, CD95 and CD27 were used to sort naive, central memory, regulatory and stem cell-like memory CD4+ T cells. A purity above 95% was achieved for all sorted populations. Right away, PBMCs were isolated by Lymphoprep density gradient centrifugation and were stained directly, with no culture step. So that batch effects would be minimized, each experiment stained and sorted samples in pairs, pairing one healthy donor with one patient. The CDR3 contains 14 residues, cysteine and phenylalanine counted. The retained sequence is limited to the CDR3, 42 bases, with the frame set at the first base. V and J are truncated by 6 bases and 0 bases respectively, leaving an intervening sequence of 11 bases. Per the germline V gene, MGHDK is the CDR1 and SYGVNS is the CDR2.

The full study reports these points: Because cDNA was sequenced instead of genomic DNA, activated cells with high expression could be over-represented, although the groups did not differ in activation or CD3 levels. Naive, central memory and regulatory TCRB repertoires appeared to be more similar among patients than among healthy donors. At VDJ recombination sites, patients with type 1 diabetes made fewer insertions and deleted more nucleotides, a pattern implying thymic rearrangement abnormalities. PCR may preferentially amplify shorter templates, but because patient and control samples were amplified and corrected together, any resulting skew would affect both groups equally. Only small numbers of individuals were included in the HLA sub-analyses, which left unresolved whether HLA type had any influence on TCRB rearrangement. A moderate but significant shortening of TCRB CDR3 length was observed in type 1 diabetes patients in all four CD4+ subsets.

This clone turned up a few times. Its antigen is currently not known. No clone much larger than this one lies a single base away; base qualities are absent. The entire amount of isolated RNA was reverse transcribed using the High Capacity cDNA Reverse Transcription Kit, so the sequenced TCRB transcripts were expressed ones. Naive, central memory and regulatory T cell samples underwent deep immunoSEQ sequencing, averaging approximately 3.5 million total reads per sample. Sorted cells were lysed in RLT buffer, and RNA was extracted using DNase-treated RNeasy Micro or Mini kits according to cell number. To prevent cross-contamination, every cell subset was processed on its own, while patient and healthy donor samples were processed together. The immunoSEQ multiplex PCR was used to amplify TCRB sequences from cDNA, yielding 87-bp fragments that span the CDR3 region. The amplicons were sequenced using the Illumina HiSeq platform. Per the authors' processing: PCR bias was corrected computationally using synthetic template baselines, and reads within Hamming distance 2 were collapsed, with unmergeable singletons discarded. By aligning reads against IMGT, V, D and J genes, CDR3 length, and insertions or deletions at six rearrangement sites were assigned. Clonotype counts were normalized to sorted cell number within each subset before computing true diversity and Gini coefficients with the tcR R package. Repertoire sharing was quantified using the overlap coefficient calculated on TCRB nucleotide sequences. TCRdb holds this immuneACCESS table with in-frame rearrangements only. Some clones are missing; in checked studies, unresolved V genes explain under half, and the rest has no known cause. From that table come the V and J calls and clone size; the DNA was used to work out D and trimming. Here the sample has about 220,000 clones; approximately 11% occur a single time. Less than 1.5% of the sample is in the top ten clones.

This TCR derives from a man aged 18-30 years in good health. Sequencing was performed on central memory CD4+ T cells from blood. Recombination linked TRBV25-1 to TRBJ1-2; TRBD1 could be the D gene, as 5 bases match. The DNA sequence is TGTGCCAGCAGCGGCTGGGGACCTAACTATGGCTACACCTTC. The resulting protein is CASSGWGPNYGYTF.